This T cell receptor (beta chain) was identified during a study of blood T cell repertoires in COVID-19. Study information: Samples came from the United States, Italy and Spain, spanning acute and convalescent COVID-19. PBMCs, B-cell-depleted T cells, or T cells were the source of the cDNA or gDNA that made up the material.

Original analysis: The assay estimated nucleated cells by amplifying reference gene primers. Generated by immunoSEQ multiplex PCR, the TCRdb table keeps only in-frame clones and is missing some. From that table come the V and J calls and clone size; the DNA was used to work out D and trimming. The sample shows around 200,000 clones, approximately 80% of them seen only once. V was cut by 6 bases and J by 1 base, with 21 bases left in between. Looked up from germline, CDR1 is KGHSH and CDR2 is LQKENI. This CDR3 has 17 amino acids. V is TRBV18 and J is TRBJ1-1, with D uncertain. Source material: peripheral blood. The sequence was collected from a woman in her forties or fifties with acute or convalescent COVID-19. Here the CDR3 reads CASSQSPRGTGNTEAFF. DNA for the CDR3: TGTGCCAGCTCGCAAAGTCCTCGAGGCACGGGGAACACTGAAGCTTTCTTT.